This TCR beta chain was found in a study of blood T cells in healthy people across ages. The V and J ends lost 2 bases and 1 base respectively, with 8 bases between them. Germline loops: CDR1 MNHNS, CDR2 SASEGT. This CDR3 region has 14 residues. Then a second PCR, running roughly 7 to 11 cycles, was carried out with a sample-barcoded 5' primer and a J-beta primer mix. TCRdb used MiXCR to reprocess the 5' RACE reads, holding one entry per CDR3 protein. The sample has 800,000 or so distinct CDR3 sequences, around 25% seen once. These data were likewise used in another study, on T cells of mothers and their children.

Input material: blood. This sequence originates from a boy aged 5-17 years in good health. This chain uses TRBV6-1 with TRBJ1-1; weak D call: TRBD1 (6 bases). The CDR3 sequence: CASSEWGANTEAFF. The CDR3 DNA reads TGTGCCAGCAGTGAATGGGGGGCGAACACTGAAGCTTTCTTT.